This T cell receptor (beta chain) was recorded in a study of early T cells in non-severe SARS-CoV-2 infection. TCRdb re-called the 5' RACE reads through MiXCR, storing one row per CDR3 protein. The profile shows about 39,000 distinct CDR3 sequences, 5.5% to 7% of them singletons. The table lists this clonotype with many counts. Its antigen is not identified. General observations from the study: Private and CD4 specificities were missed by VDJdb matching, which favored anti-spike CD8 responses.

V lost 3 bases and J lost 2; bases outside the gene matches: 3. Germline V gives CDR1 DFQATT, CDR2 SNEGSKA (reference sequence). This CDR3 has 13 residues. The chain recombines TRBV20-1 with TRBJ2-5, with 7 nucleotides matching TRBD2. The sequence came from an adult who was a healthcare worker with PCR-confirmed SARS-CoV-2 infection or an uninfected control (not recorded which). This specimen consisted of whole blood, obtained at baseline. The CDR3: CSARGRGQETQYF. In DNA, the CDR3 is TGCAGTGCTAGGGGGAGGGGTCAAGAGACCCAGTACTTC.